The clone carrying this T cell receptor (beta chain) was seen repeatedly, ten times or more. Its matching antigen is unknown. The sample is drawn from a study of Graves' ophthalmopathy and Graves' hyperthyroidism. The study, taken as a whole, reports: The model forecast ophthalmopathy progression, reaching around 66% sensitivity and less than 75% specificity. Using 13 signatures, a model distinguished ophthalmopathy from stable hyperthyroidism, reaching about 89% sensitivity and around 81% specificity.

Germline values: CDR1 SQVTM, CDR2 ANQGSEA. V was cut by 6 bases and J by 5 bases, with 16 bases left in between. The CDR3 spans 13 residues. Amplification targeted the TCR beta CDR3 regions, with RNA transcripts as the source material. First-round RT-PCR used HTBI primers; second-round multiplex PCR followed. TCRdb reprocessed the multiplex PCR reads via MiXCR and lists one record per CDR3 protein. Here the sample spans about 210,000 distinct CDR3 sequences, 25% to 30% being singletons. This receptor was taken from a man over 45 with Graves' ophthalmopathy. The sample was peripheral blood. The chain joins TRBV29-1 to TRBJ1-2; maybe TRBD1 (6 bases). The CDR3 nucleotides read TGCAGCGTGTATGGGGGGGCGGGGTATGGCTACACCTTC. Protein product: CSVYGGAGYGYTF.